The 29 T cell receptor beta chains given below trace back to one sample, sequenced in a study of molecular identifiers for immune sequencing clone quantification. Each CDR3 protein is one row after TCRdb ran MiXCR on the PCR reads. The repertoire holds a few hundred thousand distinct CDR3 sequences, with around 23% as singletons. Sequenced: naive CD8+ T cells from blood, with Jurkat cell RNA spiked in. The subset: FACS-sorted CD8+CD4-CCR7+CD45RA+ naive T cells. The receptors stem from a human donor in good health. Some libraries in this study had Jurkat cell RNA spiked in.

This chain links TRBV2 with TRBJ2-3; 10 bases are shared with TRBD2. V gave up 3 bases and J gave up 2 bases; unmatched junction bases: 5. This CDR3 is 16 amino acids long. Germline V gene lookup returns CDR1 SNHLY and CDR2 FYNNEI. Here the CDR3 reads CASSDSLAGATDTQYF. CDR3 sequence (DNA): TGTGCCAGCAGTGATTCTCTAGCGGGGGCCACAGATACGCAGTATTTT.

In its sample, this clonotype was seen many times. The V gene is TRBV7-9, the J gene TRBJ2-6, with TRBD1 matching 8 bases. V lost 4 bases, J lost 16 bases, and 12 bases stayed unmatched. Germline CDR1 and CDR2: SEHNR and FQNEAQ (reference sequence). The CDR3 totals 14 residues. The CDR3 spells CASSSRGQVEFLTF. The CDR3 nucleotides read TGTGCCAGCAGCTCCCGGGGACAGGTTGAGTTTCTGACTTTC. The full variable domain, completed using reference TRBV7-9 and TRBJ2-6, is DTGVSQNPRHKITKRGQNVTFRCDPISEHNRLYWYRQTLGQGPEFLTYFQNEAQLEKSRLLSDRFSAERPKGSFSTLEIQRTEQGDSAMYLCASSSRGQVEFLTFGAGSRLTVL.

This chain links TRBV19 with TRBJ2-2, with 9 bases fitting TRBD1. The V segment lost 5 bases and the J segment 6 bases; nucleotides outside the gene matches: 1. Per germline, CDR1 LNHDA and CDR2 SQIVND (reference sequence). The CDR3 sequence is 13 residues long. CDR3 protein: CASSGTGSGELFF. In DNA form, the CDR3 reads TGTGCCAGTAGTGGGACAGGGTCCGGGGAGCTGTTTTTT.

This chain connects TRBV10-3 to TRBJ2-7, with unresolved D. Germline loops: CDR1 ENHRY, CDR2 SYGVKD. The CDR3 is 13 amino acids. The germline V and J ends were trimmed by 7 bases and 5 bases, with 15 bases remaining between them. CDR3 residues: CAIKGRTEDEQYF. The DNA of the CDR3 is TGTGCCATCAAGGGCCGGACCGAGGACGAGCAGTACTTC.

The V gene is TRBV4-1, the J gene TRBJ2-7; D perhaps matches TRBD1 (6 bases). Germline CDR1 reads MGHRA; CDR2 reads YSYEKL. The CDR3 is 17 amino acids. V gave up 2 bases and J gave up 6 bases, with 23 bases separating them. The CDR3 here is CASSQSGTSISGCEQYF. The CDR3 nucleotides read TGCGCCAGCAGCCAATCCGGGACATCAATTTCGGGCTGCGAGCAGTACTTC.

This chain connects TRBV4-2 to TRBJ2-7, with D maybe TRBD2 (6 bases). The CDR3 runs 13 residues. Trimming left V 0 bases short and J 10 bases short, with 13 bases between. Germline loops: CDR1 LGHNA, CDR2 YNFKEQ. The CDR3 here is CASSQEGGRLQYF. The CDR3 DNA reads TGTGCCAGCAGCCAAGAAGGTGGGAGGCTACAGTACTTC.

This clonotype has a handful of counts. This chain uses TRBV27 with TRBJ2-3; 11 bases are a match to TRBD2. The CDR3 has 16 amino acids. V was pared by 6 bases and J by 4 bases, with 9 bases of the junction left unmatched. Germline CDR1 and CDR2: MNHEY and SMNVEV (reference sequence). CDR3 in DNA: TGTGCCAGCAGCTGGGGGTTAGCGGGAGGGCCAGATACGCAGTATTTT. Translation: CASSWGLAGGPDTQYF.

In this sample, this clonotype turned up a few times. The chain has TRBV7-9 and TRBJ2-5; a weak D match, TRBD2 (6 bases). Germline V gene lookup returns CDR1 SEHNR and CDR2 FQNEAQ (reference sequence). Between the trimmed V and J ends, which lost 2 bases and 5 bases, there was a span of 15 bases. This CDR3 contains 15 residues. CDR3 residues: CASSLPRGRLETQYF. CDR3 nucleotides: TGTGCCAGCAGCTTACCGCGGGGCAGATTGGAGACCCAGTACTTC.

The chain links TRBV27 to TRBJ1-1; no clear D. CDR1 MNHEY and CDR2 SMNVEV come from the germline V gene (reference sequence). The CDR3 covers 15 residues. The V end was cut by 2 bases, the J end by 3 bases, with 13 bases between. The chain's CDR3 is CASSLGQLMDTEAFF. The CDR3, as DNA: TGTGCCAGCAGTTTAGGGCAGCTCATGGACACTGAAGCTTTCTTT.

This chain joins TRBV5-1 and TRBJ1-1, with 8 bases identical to TRBD1. With V trimmed by 4 bases and J by 4 bases, 6 bases remained unmatched. Germline V lookup: CDR1 SGHRS, CDR2 YFSETQ. This CDR3 region has 14 residues. The CDR3 coding sequence is TGCGCCAGCAGCGAGGGGACAGGCTTCACTGAAGCTTTCTTT. Amino acid sequence: CASSEGTGFTEAFF.

As for this clonotype: A clone one base away is much larger, so this may be a read error. The rearrangement links TRBV20-1 to TRBJ2-3, with D maybe TRBD1 (6 bases). In germline, CDR1 is DFQATT, CDR2 SNEGSKA (reference sequence). This CDR3 spans 13 amino acids. The CDR3 DNA reads as TGCAGTGCCATTGACAGGCTCACAGGTACGCAGTATTTT. It yields the protein CSAIDRLTGTQYF.

This clonotype has at least ten counts. This chain links TRBV7-6 with TRBJ1-4; D not certain. Germline V gene data show CDR1 as SGHVS and CDR2 as FNYEAQ. V shed 5 bases and J shed 0 bases, with 13 bases lying between them. The CDR3 has 16 amino acids. The CDR3 coding sequence is TGTGCCAGCAGCAGGCCCGCCGGGGCAACTAATGAAAAACTGTTTTTT. It translates to CASSRPAGATNEKLFF.

This clonotype was found a few times. This chain joins TRBV11-2 and TRBJ2-7; D is undetermined. V was clipped by 2 bases and J by 4 bases, with 9 bases between them. CDR1 is SGHAT and CDR2 is FQNNGV in the germline V gene. The CDR3 extends over 13 amino acids. CDR3 sequence reads: CASSLRFGYEQYF. The CDR3 bases are TGTGCCAGCAGCTTACGGTTCGGGTACGAGCAGTACTTC.

This clonotype appeared a few times. The CDR3 sequence: CASRPGLNEQFF. CDR3 nucleotide sequence: TGTGCCAGCAGGCCGGGACTTAATGAGCAGTTCTTC. The gene calls are TRBV2 and TRBJ2-1; a possible D gene is TRBD2 (6 bases). V was shortened by 6 bases and J by 7 bases, with 10 bases between the two germline ends. CDR1 and CDR2 from the germline V gene are SNHLY and FYNNEI. The CDR3 is 12 residues long.

This chain links TRBV5-6 with TRBJ1-2; D remains ambiguous. Germline values: CDR1 SGHDT, CDR2 YYEEEE. This CDR3 has 14 amino acids. Trimming pared 1 base from V and 2 bases from J, leaving 9 bases between. This CDR3 is CASSLSDSNYGYTF. As DNA, the CDR3 is TGTGCCAGCAGCTTGAGTGACTCCAACTATGGCTACACCTTC.

This clonotype was picked up a small number of times. The chain recombines TRBV27 with TRBJ2-2; 7 bases fit TRBD1. The ends lost 7 bases at V and 0 bases at J; junction bases unmatched: 8. Germline V lookup: CDR1 MNHEY, CDR2 SMNVEV (reference sequence). This CDR3 contains 16 residues. The CDR3, as DNA: TGTGCCAGCACCCCGAAGACAGGGCCGAACACCGGGGAGCTGTTTTTT. It translates to CASTPKTGPNTGELFF.

This clonotype was seen at least ten times. The rearrangement uses TRBV28 and TRBJ2-3; D perhaps matches TRBD1 (6 bases). Trimming removed 4 bases at V and 2 bases at J, with 7 bases between. The length of the CDR3 is 13 residues. Germline V gives CDR1 MDHEN, CDR2 SYDVKM. The CDR3 nucleotides are TGTGCCAGCAGTTACAGGGTCACAGATACGCAGTATTTT. This encodes CASSYRVTDTQYF.

This clonotype was found a few times. A much larger clone lies one base from this, so it may be a read error. The genes are TRBV29-1 and TRBJ2-3; D might be TRBD1 (6 bases). Trimming removed 3 bases at V and 4 bases at J, with 11 bases between. Germline loops: CDR1 SQVTM, CDR2 ANQGSEA. The CDR3 extends over 13 amino acids. CDR3 amino acids: CSVDGTTADTQYF. The CDR3 nucleotides read TGCAGCGTTGATGGGACAACTGCAGATACGCAGTATTTT.

Points on this clonotype: A much larger clone lies one base from this, so it may be a read error. J is TRBJ2-2 and V is TRBV29-1, with D maybe TRBD2 (5 bases). Germline loops: CDR1 SQVTM, CDR2 ANQGSEA. The CDR3 length is 15 residues. The CDR3 coding sequence is TGCGGCGTTACTTGGGTAGCGATGAACACCGGGGAGCTGTTTTTT. Translating gives CGVTWVAMNTGELFF.

The chain is built from TRBV7-3 and TRBJ2-7; D may correspond to TRBD1 or TRBD2 (5 bases each). The germline V gene has CDR1 SGHTA and CDR2 FQGTGA. Trimming stripped 5 bases from V and 2 bases from J, with 16 bases between. The CDR3 is 15 amino acids. The DNA for the CDR3 is TGTGCCAGCAGCCTCAGCCCGGGACCCGCCTACGAGCAGTACTTC. It specifies CASSLSPGPAYEQYF.

To note about this clonotype: A much larger clone lies a single base off, so this may be a read error. The DNA for the CDR3 is TGTGCCAGCAGCGAGTGGACAACTAATGAAAAACTGTCTTTT. Translated: CASSEWTTNEKLSF. This rearrangement joins TRBV25-1 to TRBJ1-4; weak D call: TRBD1 (5 bases). The CDR3 consists of 14 residues. The germline V gene has CDR1 MGHDK and CDR2 SYGVNS.

This clonotype was seen more than once but under ten times. The rearrangement links TRBV6-2 or TRBV6-3 to TRBJ2-7; D could derive from TRBD1 or TRBD2 (6 bases each). Trimming shortened V by 2 bases and J by 7 bases, and 15 bases separated the two germline ends. The CDR3 covers 14 residues. The V gene's germline CDR1 is MNHEY and CDR2 SVGEGT. CDR3 in DNA: TGTGCCAGCAGTTACGGCTCGGGGGCCGTGGAGCAGTACTTC. It is translated as CASSYGSGAVEQYF.

This clonotype has just a few counts. J is TRBJ2-7 and V is TRBV10-3; a weak D match, TRBD1 (6 bases). The CDR3 sequence is 13 residues long. The ends were cut back, 6 bases at V and 1 base at J, with 10 bases in the middle. Germline loops: CDR1 ENHRY, CDR2 SYGVKD. CDR3: CAIRDSSSYEQYF. The CDR3 DNA reads as TGTGCCATCAGGGACAGTTCTTCCTACGAGCAGTACTTC.

This sequence joins TRBV4-3 and TRBJ2-7, with TRBD1 identical over 9 bases. There are 15 residues in the CDR3. Germline CDR1 is LGHNA and CDR2 is YSLEER. V trimming: 1 base; J trimming: 5 bases; junction bases outside the gene matches: 6. The CDR3 protein is CASSQGWTGEHEQYF. CDR3 nucleotide sequence: TGCGCCAGCAGCCAAGGTTGGACAGGGGAACACGAGCAGTACTTC.

As concerns this clonotype: A junction end diverges from the germline sequence, so it may reflect a read error. The chain recombines TRBV3-1 with TRBJ2-7; 9 positions match TRBD1. CDR1 and CDR2 from the germline V gene are LGHDT and YNNKEL (reference sequence). This CDR3 spans 13 amino acids. CDR3 DNA: TGTGCAAGCAGCCCCACCGGACAGGGGGAGCAGTACTTC. Its protein product is CASSPTGQGEQYF.

This clonotype was observed a few times. CDR3 nucleotide sequence: TGTGCCAGCAGCTTAGTTTCAGGTCGCGAGCAGTACTTC. Protein sequence: CASSLVSGREQYF. The chain employs TRBV7-9 and TRBJ2-7; D uncertain. The CDR3 consists of 13 residues. V was trimmed by 1 base and J by 6 bases, leaving 10 bases between them. CDR1 is SEHNR, CDR2 FQNEAQ, per germline (reference sequence).

This clonotype was detected only a few times. This chain joins TRBV12-3 or TRBV12-4 and TRBJ2-7; D is possibly TRBD1 or TRBD2 (5 bases each). V was trimmed by 5 bases and J by 3 bases, leaving 11 bases between them. CDR3 length equals 13 residues. The CDR3 loop reads CASSDGTFYEQYF. The CDR3 nucleotides are TGTGCCAGCAGTGACGGGACCTTCTACGAGCAGTACTTC.

This chain connects TRBV2 to TRBJ2-7; TRBD2 might be the D (7 bases). V shed 3 bases and J shed 2 bases, with 11 bases lying between them. Germline V gene lookup returns CDR1 SNHLY and CDR2 FYNNEI. CDR3 size: 14 residues. The CDR3 here is CASSEGGLTYEQYF. The CDR3 DNA sequence: TGTGCCAGCAGTGAGGGGGGGCTAACCTACGAGCAGTACTTC.

J is TRBJ2-7 and V is TRBV19; D is unclear. The CDR3 loop spans 14 amino acids. The V end lost 3 bases, the J end lost 3 bases, and 12 bases lay between the germline ends. Per germline, CDR1 LNHDA and CDR2 SQIVND (reference sequence). In DNA, the CDR3 is TGTGCCAGTAGTATGTGGGTGTTGGGCTACGAGCAGTACTTC. It is translated as CASSMWVLGYEQYF.